A selection of T cell receptor beta chains follows, all from one sample in a study of graft-versus-host responses after intestinal transplantation. The data were produced by immunoSEQ multiplex PCR, yet TCRdb's version contains in-frame clones alone and is incomplete. Among 80,000 or so clones listed, around 93% were seen once. The sequencing used PBMCs, collected 98 days after intestinal transplantation. The receptors come from a human patient who received an intestinal transplant, so some T cells may come from the graft donor. CDR3s leave out the opening cysteine and the closing phenylalanine or tryptophan. Only part of the rows carry a size: once, few, many, or a class if the clone is expanded.

clone size	J gene	V gene	CDR3 protein
NA	TRBJ2-5	TRBV5-4	ASSFGTGNNQETQY
NA	TRBJ1-5	TRBV4-1	ASSQVTINNQPQH
NA	TRBJ2-7	TRBV2	ASSSKWGGYEQY
NA	NA	TRBV7-2	ASAIQGAQGETQY
NA	TRBJ2-5	TRBV12-5	ASGRGAGLYQETQY
NA	TRBJ2-7	TRBV6-1	ASRDRKPTYEQY
NA	TRBJ2-1	TRBV27	ASSFRGMDEQF
NA	NA	TRBV5-4	ASTLLGGGNYEQY
NA	TRBJ2-1	TRBV19	ASSMIPQGYNEQF
once	TRBJ2-1	TRBV6-4	ASSAGGYNEQF
NA	TRBJ1-3	TRBV12-2	ASRCDSGNTIY